This TCR beta chain was identified in a study of blood T cell repertoires in COVID-19. The wider study: The samples span acute and convalescent COVID-19 from the United States, Italy and Spain. The analysed material was cDNA or gDNA that came from T cells, B-cell-depleted T cells, or PBMCs.

Under the authors' procedure: Counts of nucleated cells, estimated from reference gene primer amplification, were obtained. Repertoires were generated with immunoSEQ multiplex PCR, while TCRdb's copy carries only in-frame clones and drops some. Clone size and V and J calls were adopted from that table, with D and trimming inferred from the DNA. The repertoire holds approximately 230,000 clones, with approximately 79% as singletons. The CDR3 loop spans 13 amino acids. J gave up 13 bases and V 5 bases, and 11 bases lay outside the gene matches. Germline V gene sequence: CDR1 MNHEY, CDR2 SVGAGI. This rearrangement joins TRBV6-5 to TRBJ2-1; 7 bases align to TRBD1. Input material: peripheral blood. This receptor was identified in a middle-aged woman with active or convalescent COVID-19. The CDR3 DNA follows: TGTGCCAGCAGTATACGACAGGGTACGGGACAGTTCTTC. Translated, it gives CASSIRQGTGQFF.